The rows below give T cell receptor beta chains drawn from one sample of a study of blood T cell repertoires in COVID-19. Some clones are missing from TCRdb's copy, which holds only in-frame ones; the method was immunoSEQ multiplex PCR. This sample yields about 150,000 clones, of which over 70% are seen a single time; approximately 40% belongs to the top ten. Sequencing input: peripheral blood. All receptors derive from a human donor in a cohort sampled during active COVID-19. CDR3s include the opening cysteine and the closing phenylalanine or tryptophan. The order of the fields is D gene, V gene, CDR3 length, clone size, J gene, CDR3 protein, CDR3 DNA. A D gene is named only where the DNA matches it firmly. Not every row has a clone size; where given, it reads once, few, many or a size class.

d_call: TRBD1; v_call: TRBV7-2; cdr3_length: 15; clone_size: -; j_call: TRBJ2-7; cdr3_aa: CASSTQGALPYEQYF; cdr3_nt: TGTGCCAGCAGCACACAGGGGGCCCTTCCCTACGAGCAGTACTTC
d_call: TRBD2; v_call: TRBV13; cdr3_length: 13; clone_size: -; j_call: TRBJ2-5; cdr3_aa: CASSPLSGETQYF; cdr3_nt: TGTGCCAGCAGCCCCCTTAGCGGGGAGACCCAGTACTTC
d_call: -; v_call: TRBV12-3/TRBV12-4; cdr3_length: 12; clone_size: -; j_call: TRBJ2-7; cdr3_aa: CASSLRDYEQYF; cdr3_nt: TGTGCCAGCAGTTTGCGGGACTACGAGCAGTACTTC
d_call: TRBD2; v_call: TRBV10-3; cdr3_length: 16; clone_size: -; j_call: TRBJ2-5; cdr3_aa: CAISGGSGSTGETQYF; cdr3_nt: TGTGCCATCAGTGGCGGGAGTGGTTCTACTGGAGAGACCCAGTACTTC
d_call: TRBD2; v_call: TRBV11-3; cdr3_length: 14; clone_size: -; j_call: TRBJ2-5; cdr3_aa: CATGSGGARKTQYF; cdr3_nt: TGTGCCACTGGCAGCGGGGGGGCGCGGAAGACCCAGTACTTC
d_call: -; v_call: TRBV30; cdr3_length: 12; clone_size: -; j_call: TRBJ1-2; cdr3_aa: CAWSVHSYGYTF; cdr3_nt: TGTGCCTGGAGTGTACACAGCTATGGCTACACCTTC
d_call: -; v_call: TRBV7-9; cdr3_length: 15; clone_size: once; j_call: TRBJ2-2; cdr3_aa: CASSLTDSYTGELFF; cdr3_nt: TGTGCCAGCAGCTTAACAGACAGTTACACCGGGGAGCTGTTTTTT
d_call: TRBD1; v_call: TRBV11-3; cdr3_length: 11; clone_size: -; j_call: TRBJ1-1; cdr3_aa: CASSLGQGAFF; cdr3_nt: TGTGCCAGCAGCTTAGGACAGGGAGCTTTCTTT
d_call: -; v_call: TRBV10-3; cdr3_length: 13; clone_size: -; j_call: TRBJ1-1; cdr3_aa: CAIRADPRAEAFF; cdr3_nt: TGTGCCATCAGAGCGGACCCCCGGGCTGAAGCTTTCTTT
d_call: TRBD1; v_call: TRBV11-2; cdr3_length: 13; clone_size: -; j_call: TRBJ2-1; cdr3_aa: CASSSGQGVEQFF; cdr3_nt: TGTGCCAGCAGCTCGGGACAGGGGGTTGAGCAGTTCTTC
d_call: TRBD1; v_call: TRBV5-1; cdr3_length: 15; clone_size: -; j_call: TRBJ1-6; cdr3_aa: CASTVGTVKASPLHF; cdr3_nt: TGCGCCAGCACCGTCGGGACAGTTAAAGCTTCACCCCTCCACTTT
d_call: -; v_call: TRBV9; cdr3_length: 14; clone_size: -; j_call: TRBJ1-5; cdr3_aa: CASSVSGGNQPQHF; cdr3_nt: TGTGCCAGCAGCGTGTCAGGGGGCAATCAGCCCCAGCATTTT
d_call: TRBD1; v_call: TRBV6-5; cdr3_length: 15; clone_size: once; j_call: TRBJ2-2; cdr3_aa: CASRADRGNTGELFF; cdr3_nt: TGTGCCAGCAGGGCTGACAGGGGAAACACCGGGGAGCTGTTTTTT
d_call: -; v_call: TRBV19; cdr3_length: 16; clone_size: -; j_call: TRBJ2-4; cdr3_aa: CASSIGGSPAKNIQYF; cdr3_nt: TGTGCCAGTAGTATAGGAGGGAGTCCAGCCAAAAACATTCAGTACTTC
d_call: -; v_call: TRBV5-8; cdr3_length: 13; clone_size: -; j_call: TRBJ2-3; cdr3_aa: CASSLPGTDTQYF; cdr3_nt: TGTGCCAGCAGCCTCCCAGGCACAGATACGCAGTATTTT
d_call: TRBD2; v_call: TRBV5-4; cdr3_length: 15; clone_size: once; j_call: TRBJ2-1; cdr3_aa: CASSSRVAGVDEQFF; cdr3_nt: TGTGCCAGCAGCTCCCGGGTAGCGGGGGTGGATGAGCAGTTCTTC
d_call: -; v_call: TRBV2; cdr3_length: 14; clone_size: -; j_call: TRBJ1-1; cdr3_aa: CASTSDTPNTEAFF; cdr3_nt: TGTGCCAGCACTTCGGACACCCCGAACACTGAAGCTTTCTTT